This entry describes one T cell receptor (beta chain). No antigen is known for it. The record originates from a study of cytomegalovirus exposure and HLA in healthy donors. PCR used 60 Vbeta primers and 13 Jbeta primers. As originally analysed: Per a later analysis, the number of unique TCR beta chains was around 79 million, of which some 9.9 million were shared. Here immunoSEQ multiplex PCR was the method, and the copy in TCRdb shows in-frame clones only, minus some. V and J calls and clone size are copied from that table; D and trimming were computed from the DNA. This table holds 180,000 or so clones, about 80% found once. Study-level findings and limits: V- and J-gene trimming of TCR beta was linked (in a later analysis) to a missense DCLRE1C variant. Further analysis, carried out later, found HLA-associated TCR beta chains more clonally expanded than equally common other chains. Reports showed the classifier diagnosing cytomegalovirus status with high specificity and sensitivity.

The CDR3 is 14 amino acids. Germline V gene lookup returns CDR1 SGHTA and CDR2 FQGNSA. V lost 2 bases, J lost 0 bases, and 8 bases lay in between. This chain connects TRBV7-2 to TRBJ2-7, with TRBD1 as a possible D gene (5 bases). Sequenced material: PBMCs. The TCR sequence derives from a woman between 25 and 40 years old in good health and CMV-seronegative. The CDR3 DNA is TGTGCCAGCAGCTTATCCAGGGTCTCCTACGAGCAGTACTTC. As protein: CASSLSRVSYEQYF. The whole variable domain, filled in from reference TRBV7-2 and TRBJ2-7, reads GAGVSQSPSNKVTEKGKDVELRCDPISGHTALYWYRQSLGQGLEFLIYFQGNSAPDKSGLPSDRFSAERTGGSVSTLTIQRTQQEDSAVYLCASSLSRVSYEQYFGPGTRLTVT.